This TCR beta chain was captured by sequencing in a study of cytomegalovirus exposure and HLA in healthy donors. For the study at large: Of a few hundred genotyped donors, more than 75% clustered with self-reported Caucasian donors. Study results and limitations: Serostatus for CMV was the only available immune exposure information. Across donors, sequencing depth was assumed by presence/absence analyses to be roughly uniform. In a later analysis, donors in an Asian-associated ancestry cluster reportedly had fewer N-insertions in productive TCRs than the cohort mean.

As regards this clone: The target antigen is unknown.

The PCR had 60 Vbeta and 13 Jbeta primers. Sequenced by immunoSEQ multiplex PCR; TCRdb stores in-frame clones only, minus some. The sample records 150,000 or so clones, 75% to 80% being singletons. This CDR3 is 18 amino acids long. Trimming cost V 0 bases and J 7 bases; bases outside gene matches: 10. Germline values: CDR1 SGHDN, CDR2 FVKESK. The sequence was collected from a male donor in good health and CMV-seronegative. The chain recombines TRBV14 with TRBJ2-1; TRBD2 matches 12 bases. Sequenced material: PBMCs. CDR3: CASSQDPPGLAGGNEQFF. The DNA of the CDR3 is TGTGCCAGCAGCCAAGATCCCCCGGGACTAGCGGGCGGGAATGAGCAGTTCTTC.